These T cell receptor beta chains were read from a single sample in a study of T cell responses to AZD1222 COVID-19 vaccine. This table comes from immunoSEQ multiplex PCR, and its TCRdb copy is limited to in-frame clones, with some not included. The sample has about 100,000 clones, roughly 91% seen once. The sequencing here drew on peripheral blood, taken on day 0 of AZD1222 vaccination. These receptors were obtained from an adult in good health. The CDR3 runs from the conserved cysteine through the conserved F or W. The order of the fields is D gene, clone size, CDR3 length, V gene, J gene, CDR3 DNA, CDR3 protein. D genes are given only for firm matches. A row's size may be missing; if present it is once, few, many or a size class.

D gene: NA
clone size: NA
CDR3 length: 14
V gene: TRBV6-5
J gene: TRBJ2-1
CDR3 DNA: TGTGCCAGCAGCCCCGGAAGCTCCTACAATGAGCAGTTCTTC
CDR3 protein: CASSPGSSYNEQFF

D gene: NA
clone size: NA
CDR3 length: 13
V gene: TRBV28
J gene: TRBJ2-7
CDR3 DNA: TGTGCCAGCAGTTTATTGGGATCTAACGAGCAGTACTTC
CDR3 protein: CASSLLGSNEQYF

D gene: NA
clone size: NA
CDR3 length: 16
V gene: TRBV1
J gene: TRBJ1-2
CDR3 DNA: TGCACCAGCAGCCAAGATCCCCGGACAGGGTGCTATGGCTACACCTTC
CDR3 protein: CTSSQDPRTGCYGYTF

D gene: TRBD2
clone size: NA
CDR3 length: 18
V gene: TRBV14
J gene: TRBJ2-1
CDR3 DNA: TGTGCCAGCAGCCAAGACCCTGGTAGCGGGAGCAAGTACAATGAGCAGTTCTTC
CDR3 protein: CASSQDPGSGSKYNEQFF

D gene: TRBD1
clone size: NA
CDR3 length: 14
V gene: TRBV27
J gene: TRBJ1-6
CDR3 DNA: TGTGCCAGCAGGAGGGACAGTTATAATTCACCCCTCCACTTT
CDR3 protein: CASRRDSYNSPLHF

D gene: NA
clone size: NA
CDR3 length: 13
V gene: TRBV2
J gene: TRBJ1-1
CDR3 DNA: TGTGCCAGCACGCGCAACCTGAACACTGAAGCTTTCTTT
CDR3 protein: CASTRNLNTEAFF

D gene: NA
clone size: NA
CDR3 length: 16
V gene: TRBV9
J gene: TRBJ1-4
CDR3 DNA: TGTGCCAGCAGCGTAGGAACAGGCGCAACTAATGAAAAACTGTTTTTT
CDR3 protein: CASSVGTGATNEKLFF

D gene: TRBD1
clone size: NA
CDR3 length: 15
V gene: TRBV10-3
J gene: TRBJ2-6
CDR3 DNA: TGTGCCATCGGGCAGGGGGCGCATGGGGCCAACGTCCTGACTTTC
CDR3 protein: CAIGQGAHGANVLTF

D gene: TRBD1
clone size: NA
CDR3 length: 14
V gene: TRBV9
J gene: TRBJ2-5
CDR3 DNA: TGTGCCAGTCGGAAGGGGGCGAGTACGGAGACCCAGTACTTC
CDR3 protein: CASRKGASTETQYF

D gene: TRBD1
clone size: NA
CDR3 length: 14
V gene: TRBV27
J gene: TRBJ1-4
CDR3 DNA: TGTGCCAGCAGACCGGGACAGGGGTTCGAAAAACTGTTTTTT
CDR3 protein: CASRPGQGFEKLFF

D gene: TRBD1
clone size: NA
CDR3 length: 15
V gene: TRBV5-1
J gene: TRBJ1-6
CDR3 DNA: TGCGCCAGCAGCTTTCAGGGACAGGGCGATTCACCCCTCCACTTT
CDR3 protein: CASSFQGQGDSPLHF

D gene: NA
clone size: NA
CDR3 length: 14
V gene: TRBV11-2
J gene: TRBJ1-3
CDR3 DNA: TGTGCCAGCAGTCCCGAGTTCTCTGGAAACACCATATATTTT
CDR3 protein: CASSPEFSGNTIYF

D gene: NA
clone size: NA
CDR3 length: 16
V gene: TRBV9
J gene: TRBJ1-6
CDR3 DNA: TGTGCCAGCAGCGTAGGAGGTTCAGCATATAATTCACCCCTCCACTTT
CDR3 protein: CASSVGGSAYNSPLHF

D gene: NA
clone size: NA
CDR3 length: 16
V gene: TRBV4-1
J gene: TRBJ2-3
CDR3 DNA: TGCGCCAGCAGCCAACCTATAATAACCAGCACAGATACGCAGTATTTT
CDR3 protein: CASSQPIITSTDTQYF

D gene: TRBD1
clone size: NA
CDR3 length: 17
V gene: TRBV3-1/TRBV3-2
J gene: TRBJ2-4
CDR3 DNA: TGTGCCAGCAGCCAACCCCCGGGACAGGGGGCAAGAAACATTCAGTACTTC
CDR3 protein: CASSQPPGQGARNIQYF

D gene: TRBD2
clone size: NA
CDR3 length: 16
V gene: TRBV5-1
J gene: TRBJ2-1
CDR3 DNA: TGCGCCAGCAGCCAACTAGCGGGAGGGCCCAGTAGGGAGCAGTTCTTC
CDR3 protein: CASSQLAGGPSREQFF

D gene: NA
clone size: once
CDR3 length: 16
V gene: TRBV28
J gene: TRBJ1-5
CDR3 DNA: TGTGCCAGCAGTTTTATGGTCGGCTTTAGCAATCAGCCCCAGCATTTT
CDR3 protein: CASSFMVGFSNQPQHF

D gene: NA
clone size: few
CDR3 length: 16
V gene: TRBV19
J gene: TRBJ2-3
CDR3 DNA: TGTGCCAGTAATACACCTGGCCGGGGACCCCGGGATACGCAGTATTTT
CDR3 protein: CASNTPGRGPRDTQYF

D gene: TRBD1
clone size: NA
CDR3 length: 15
V gene: TRBV5-4
J gene: TRBJ2-7
CDR3 DNA: TGTGCCAGCAGCTCACGGACAGGGAGCTCCTACGAGCAGTACTTC
CDR3 protein: CASSSRTGSSYEQYF

D gene: NA
clone size: NA
CDR3 length: 13
V gene: TRBV6-5
J gene: TRBJ1-3
CDR3 DNA: TGTGCCAGCTCTCAGGGCTCTGGAAACACCATATATTTT
CDR3 protein: CASSQGSGNTIYF

D gene: NA
clone size: NA
CDR3 length: 14
V gene: TRBV7-9
J gene: TRBJ1-2
CDR3 DNA: TGTGCCAGCAGCTTAGGGCAGTCTAACTATGGCTACACCTTC
CDR3 protein: CASSLGQSNYGYTF

D gene: NA
clone size: NA
CDR3 length: 13
V gene: TRBV4-1
J gene: TRBJ1-5
CDR3 DNA: TGCGCCAGCAGCCAAGGAAGGTGGGATACCCAGCATTTT
CDR3 protein: CASSQGRWDTQHF